One sample yielded the 30 T cell receptor beta chains listed below, sequenced in a study of cytomegalovirus exposure and HLA in healthy donors. PCR employed 60 Vbeta and 13 Jbeta primers. The repertoire was sequenced with immunoSEQ multiplex PCR; TCRdb's copy has only in-frame clones and lacks some. The table lists fewer than 45,000 clones, 90% of them singletons, with roughly 2.6% in the top ten. Sequencing was carried out using PBMCs. The receptor set was obtained from a woman aged 18-29 years in good health and CMV-seronegative.

This chain links TRBV10-3 with TRBJ1-1; no definite D call. V was shortened by 2 bases and J by 7 bases, with 14 bases between the two germline ends. The CDR3 loop spans 14 amino acids. CDR1 and CDR2 from the germline V gene are ENHRY and SYGVKD. CDR3 bases: TGTGCCATCAGTGAGACACCCGCATTAAGTGAAGCTTTCTTT. It codes for CAISETPALSEAFF.

The chain has TRBV7-2 and TRBJ2-1; perhaps TRBD2 as D (6 bases). The CDR3 covers 17 residues. CDR1 is SGHTA and CDR2 is FQGNSA in the germline V gene. Trimming cost V 8 bases and J 7 bases, with 27 bases left between them. The CDR3 reads CASGVTSTLLVGNEQFF. CDR3 nucleotides: TGTGCCAGCGGAGTGACTAGTACCCTCCTGGTGGGTAATGAGCAGTTCTTC.

The rearrangement links TRBV5-5 to TRBJ1-2; possible D gene TRBD1, 5 bases. CDR1 SGHKS and CDR2 YYEKEE come from the germline V gene (reference sequence). V shed 5 bases and J shed 10 bases, with 18 bases lying between them. The CDR3 is 13 residues long. The CDR3 DNA follows: TGTGCCAGCAGTCTTTCAAGACAGAGCTCCTACACCTTC. It yields the protein CASSLSRQSSYTF.

V is TRBV25-1 and J is TRBJ2-5; D possibly corresponds to TRBD2 (7 bases). V lost 3 bases and J lost 8, with 16 bases in between. Germline V CDR1 and CDR2: MGHDK, SYGVNS. The CDR3 sequence is 14 residues long. CDR3 sequence reads: CASSERGGRTTQYF. CDR3 nucleotides: TGTGCCAGCAGTGAGAGGGGGGGGCGTACCACCCAGTACTTC.

The chain uses TRBV18 and TRBJ2-1; TRBD1 agrees at 12 bases. V dropped 4 bases and J dropped 5; count of bases not matched to a gene: 9. The germline V gene encodes CDR1 KGHSH and CDR2 LQKENI. This CDR3 contains 17 residues. The CDR3: CASSRLSGTGGNNEQFF. The CDR3 DNA sequence: TGTGCCAGCTCACGCTTATCCGGGACAGGGGGCAACAATGAGCAGTTCTTC. The entire variable domain, with the rest obtained from reference TRBV18 and TRBJ2-1, is as follows: NAGVMQNPRHLVRRRGQEARLRCSPMKGHSHVYWYRQLPEEGLKFMVYLQKENIIDESGMPKERFSAEFPKEGPSILRIQQVVRGDSAAYFCASSRLSGTGGNNEQFFGPGTRLTVL.

This clone was recorded only once. The chain uses TRBV25-1 and TRBJ1-2; TRBD1 aligns across 7 bases. Germline-derived CDR1 and CDR2 are MGHDK and SYGVNS. This CDR3 region has 15 residues. V trimming: 1 base; J trimming: 2 bases; junction bases outside the gene matches: 4. CDR3 amino acids: CASSELGGRNYGYTF. For the CDR3, the DNA is TGTGCCAGCAGTGAATTAGGGGGCCGAAACTATGGCTACACCTTC.

The rearrangement joins TRBV19 to TRBJ2-2, with 8 bases fitting TRBD1. CDR3 size: 16 residues. J was trimmed by 4 bases and V by 10 bases; bases with no gene match: 14. Germline values: CDR1 LNHDA, CDR2 SQIVND (reference sequence). This CDR3 is CATGATPGGSTGELFF. In DNA, the CDR3 is TGTGCCACCGGCGCGACCCCAGGGGGCAGCACCGGGGAGCTGTTTTTT.

The CDR3 bases are TGTGCCAGTAGTAGGGCTAGCGGTCCTCAAGAGACCCAGTACTTC. Encoded protein: CASSRASGPQETQYF. The V gene is TRBV19, the J gene TRBJ2-5; 7 nucleotides agree with TRBD2. The CDR3 totals 15 residues. J lost 2 bases, V lost 4 bases, and 7 bases had no gene match. Germline CDR1 is LNHDA and CDR2 is SQIVND (reference sequence).

In regard to this clone: One junction end does not reproduce the germline sequence, and a read error may be involved. The chain joins TRBV7-9 to TRBJ1-5; tentative D call: TRBD1 (6 bases). Per germline, CDR1 SEHNR and CDR2 FQNEAQ (reference sequence). This CDR3 spans 17 amino acids. The CDR3 protein is CSSSSGRKTGASQPQHF. The DNA of the CDR3 is TGTTCCAGCAGCTCAGGACGGAAGACAGGCGCAAGTCAGCCCCAGCATTTT. Full variable domain (remainder filled in from reference TRBV7-9 and TRBJ1-5): DTGVSQNPRHKITKRGQNVTFRCDPISEHNRLYWYRQTLGQGPEFLTYFQNEAQLEKSRLLSDRFSAERPKGSFSTLEIQRTEQGDSAMYLCSSSSGRKTGASQPQHFGDGTRLSIL.

This chain joins TRBV5-1 and TRBJ2-5, with TRBD1 as a possible D gene (6 bases). With 7 bases removed from V and 7 bases from J, the gap between germline ends came to 20 bases. CDR1 SGHRS and CDR2 YFSETQ come from the germline V gene. The CDR3 has 14 amino acids. The CDR3 loop is CASGGGQTLGTQYF. The CDR3 DNA reads TGCGCCAGCGGAGGCGGACAGACCCTAGGGACCCAGTACTTC.

The chain employs TRBV11-1 and TRBJ2-1; 9 nucleotides align to TRBD2. Germline assignment: CDR1 SGHAT and CDR2 FQDESV (reference sequence). The CDR3 extends over 16 amino acids. V gave up 5 bases and J gave up 9 bases; unmatched junction bases: 14. CDR3: CASSHSVAGAGSEQFF. CDR3 DNA: TGTGCCAGCAGCCATTCAGTAGCGGGAGCGGGAAGTGAGCAGTTCTTC.

This chain connects TRBV12-5 to TRBJ2-7; a possible D gene is TRBD1 (5 bases). This CDR3 is built from 15 residues. Germline CDR1 and CDR2: LGHNT and FRNRAP. Trimming stripped 5 bases from V and 5 bases from J, with 19 bases between. The CDR3 loop is CASGLPKTVTHEQYF. CDR3 DNA: TGTGCTAGTGGTCTCCCTAAGACAGTAACCCACGAGCAGTACTTC.

As concerns this clone: The sample contains more than one DNA sequence encoding this CDR3. V and J are TRBV2 and TRBJ2-7, with D tentatively TRBD2 (5 bases). The germline V gene has CDR1 SNHLY and CDR2 FYNNEI. Trimming took off 7 bases at V and 6 bases at J, with 16 bases between the two ends. This CDR3 region has 13 residues. CDR3 sequence (DNA): TGTGCCAGCATATGGGAGCAACCGGGCGAGCAGTACTTC. This sequence encodes CASIWEQPGEQYF.

The chain uses TRBV5-1 and TRBJ2-1; 7 bases are a match to TRBD2. Germline CDR1 and CDR2: SGHRS and YFSETQ. Trimming at V came to 5 bases and at J to 0 bases, leaving 5 bases not matched to a gene. The CDR3 is 15 residues long. In DNA, the CDR3 is TGCGCCAGCAGTCCCACTAGCGTCTCCTACAATGAGCAGTTCTTC. This translates into CASSPTSVSYNEQFF.

The chain recombines TRBV5-6 with TRBJ1-4; 7 positions match TRBD1. Germline CDR1 is SGHDT and CDR2 is YYEEEE. With 4 bases clipped from V and 1 base from J, the junction kept 4 bases outside the gene matches. CDR3 length equals 15 residues. The CDR3 protein is CASSRYRGTNEKLFF. The CDR3 DNA reads TGTGCCAGCAGCCGATACAGGGGAACTAATGAAAAACTGTTTTTT.

The CDR3 sequence: CASSGPFLSSYNEQFF. For the CDR3, the DNA is TGTGCCAGCAGCGGCCCCTTTCTAAGCTCCTACAATGAGCAGTTCTTC. The chain has TRBV9 and TRBJ2-1; D is undetermined. Trimming removed 3 bases at V and 0 bases at J, with 13 bases between. Germline V gives CDR1 SGDLS, CDR2 YYNGEE. This CDR3 has 16 amino acids. The entire variable domain, with the rest obtained from reference TRBV9 and TRBJ2-1, is as follows: DSGVTQTPKHLITATGQRVTLRCSPRSGDLSVYWYQQSLDQGLQFLIQYYNGEERAKGNILERFSAQQFPDLHSELNLSSLELGDSALYFCASSGPFLSSYNEQFFGPGTRLTVL.

The chain is built from TRBV28 and TRBJ2-3; no clear D gene. Trimming took 7 bases from V and 5 from J, leaving 16 bases between them. This CDR3 contains 14 residues. Germline CDR1 reads MDHEN; CDR2 reads SYDVKM. CDR3 loop: CASNMRSLKDTQYF. CDR3 sequence (DNA): TGTGCCAGCAATATGAGGAGCCTCAAAGATACGCAGTATTTT.

V is TRBV5-4 and J is TRBJ2-2; D is undetermined. The V gene lost 1 base and the J gene lost 6 bases, with 4 bases spanning the gap. This CDR3 has 12 amino acids. Germline assignment: CDR1 SGHNT and CDR2 YYREEE (reference sequence). The CDR3: CASSLTAGELFF. CDR3 nucleotides: TGTGCCAGCAGCTTGACGGCCGGGGAGCTGTTTTTT.

J is TRBJ1-2 and V is TRBV4-2; D remains ambiguous. In germline, CDR1 is LGHNA, CDR2 YNFKEQ. The CDR3 loop spans 17 amino acids. Between the trimmed V and J ends, which lost 1 base and 6 bases, there was a span of 21 bases. CDR3 protein: CASSQAPDGGGEDGYTF. DNA of the CDR3: TGTGCCAGCAGCCAAGCCCCGGATGGCGGCGGTGAGGATGGCTACACCTTC.

The rearrangement links TRBV7-9 to TRBJ2-3, with 8 bases aligning to TRBD2. The germline V gene has CDR1 SEHNR and CDR2 FQNEAQ (reference sequence). After removal of 1 base from V and 2 bases from J, the junction contained 2 bases not matched to a gene. The CDR3 length is 15 residues. Written as DNA, the CDR3 is TGTGCCAGCAGCTTAGTTAGCGGGAACACAGATACGCAGTATTTT. Its protein product is CASSLVSGNTDTQYF.

The V gene is TRBV7-3, the J gene TRBJ1-5, with TRBD1 identical over 11 bases. This CDR3 has 19 amino acids. The germline gives CDR1 SGHTA, CDR2 FQGTGA. The J segment lost 7 bases and the V segment lost 5 bases, leaving 19 bases of the junction unmatched. Here the CDR3 DNA reads TGTGCCAGCAGCCACACCCGAGGGACAGGGGGTCAAAGTTGGCAGCCCCAGCATTTT. Residues: CASSHTRGTGGQSWQPQHF.

The chain is built from TRBV7-2 and TRBJ2-7, with D possibly being TRBD2 (6 bases). Germline V CDR1 and CDR2: SGHTA, FQGNSA. V lost 2 bases and J 2 bases, leaving 22 bases between the germline ends. This CDR3 is built from 18 residues. DNA for the CDR3: TGTGCCAGCAGCTTATCTGGTCTGGCGGGATCCGCTACCTACGAGCAGTACTTC. Amino acids: CASSLSGLAGSATYEQYF.

This chain connects TRBV19 to TRBJ2-7, with TRBD1 as a possible D gene (6 bases). With 5 bases removed from V and 7 bases from J, the gap between germline ends came to 18 bases. This CDR3 contains 14 residues. Germline-derived CDR1 and CDR2 are LNHDA and SQIVND (reference sequence). The CDR3: CASSVGQTATEQYF. For the CDR3, the DNA is TGTGCCAGTAGTGTCGGACAGACGGCTACTGAGCAGTACTTC.

This clone was seen only a few times. The gene calls are TRBV28 and TRBJ1-1; possibly TRBD1 for D (6 bases). In germline, CDR1 is MDHEN, CDR2 SYDVKM. Trimming cost V 3 bases and J 5 bases, with 7 bases left between them. This CDR3 region has 12 residues. Here the CDR3 DNA reads TGTGCCAGCAGTTTCAGGGGAACTGAAGCTTTCTTT. Amino acid sequence: CASSFRGTEAFF.

V and J are TRBV28 and TRBJ2-4; a weak D match, TRBD2 (7 bases). With 5 bases removed from V and 6 bases from J, the gap between germline ends came to 11 bases. The CDR3 covers 13 residues. Germline assignment: CDR1 MDHEN and CDR2 SYDVKM. CDR3 DNA: TGTGCCAGCAGTCCGGGGGGCATAAACATTCAGTACTTC. Residues: CASSPGGINIQYF.

This chain connects TRBV2 to TRBJ2-2; 13 positions agree with TRBD2. V was clipped by 8 bases and J by 4 bases; unmatched bases: 10. CDR1 is SNHLY, CDR2 FYNNEI, per germline. The length of the CDR3 is 17 residues. The DNA of the CDR3 is TGTGCCAGCTACGAACCGACTAGCGGGAGGTCCACCGGGGAGCTGTTTTTT. It is translated as CASYEPTSGRSTGELFF.

The chain links TRBV7-2 to TRBJ2-1; TRBD2 matches 9 bases. V shed 5 bases, J shed 3 bases, and the junction held 8 bases outside the gene matches. The CDR3 has 16 residues. Germline CDR1 and CDR2: SGHTA and FQGNSA. The CDR3 DNA follows: TGTGCCAGCAGCCGGGCGGGGGGGGCGCGCTACAATGAGCAGTTCTTC. It is translated as CASSRAGGARYNEQFF.

This clone was seen more than once but under ten times. V is TRBV6-1 and J is TRBJ2-2; possible D gene TRBD2, 7 bases. This CDR3 comprises 15 residues. Germline assignment: CDR1 MNHNS and CDR2 SASEGT. V was trimmed by 3 bases and J by 6 bases, leaving 14 bases between them. Written as DNA, the CDR3 is TGTGCCAGCAGTGATGATGGGGGGGCAGCCGGGGAGCTGTTTTTT. Protein product: CASSDDGGAAGELFF.

This chain links TRBV2 with TRBJ1-4; 7 bases fit TRBD1. V shed 4 bases and J 3 bases; nucleotides not matched to a gene: 8. Germline V gene sequence: CDR1 SNHLY, CDR2 FYNNEI. There are 16 residues in the CDR3. The CDR3, as DNA: TGTGCCAGCAGTGCCCGACAGGGAGGATCTAATGAAAAACTGTTTTTT. This gives the protein CASSARQGGSNEKLFF.

The chain carries TRBV7-2 and TRBJ2-5; D perhaps matches TRBD2 (6 bases). The germline V gene has CDR1 SGHTA and CDR2 FQGNSA. Trimming removed 1 base from V and 1 base from J, with 10 bases in between. CDR3 size: 15 residues. CDR3 residues: CASSLEASAQETQYF. CDR3 nucleotide sequence: TGTGCCAGCAGCTTAGAGGCTAGCGCCCAAGAGACCCAGTACTTC.